The source of this T cell receptor beta chain is a study of T cell repertoires in ileal Crohn's disease. The overall study: Operated complications were stricturing disease (approximately 61%) and penetrating disease (approximately 39%).

CDR3 size: 13 residues. Germline V gives CDR1 GTSNPN, CDR2 SVGIG (reference sequence). The data were produced by immunoSEQ multiplex PCR, yet TCRdb's version contains in-frame clones alone and is incomplete. Of approximately 17,000 clones in the sample, 70% to 90% were seen once. Only a few counts were recorded for this clone. Its specificity is not known. Regarding the study as a whole: Active smokers at surgery had more clonal expansions than non-smokers. Compared with CD4 T cells, sorted CD8 cells carried more expanded clones.

The sequenced sample consisted of ileal tissue. V usage is TRBV30 and J usage is TRBJ1-3; possible D gene TRBD1, 5 bases. This TCR derives from an adult with Crohn's disease. The DNA for the CDR3 is TGTGCTCGGGACTTCGGCTCTGGAAACACCATATATTTT. Residues: CARDFGSGNTIYF.